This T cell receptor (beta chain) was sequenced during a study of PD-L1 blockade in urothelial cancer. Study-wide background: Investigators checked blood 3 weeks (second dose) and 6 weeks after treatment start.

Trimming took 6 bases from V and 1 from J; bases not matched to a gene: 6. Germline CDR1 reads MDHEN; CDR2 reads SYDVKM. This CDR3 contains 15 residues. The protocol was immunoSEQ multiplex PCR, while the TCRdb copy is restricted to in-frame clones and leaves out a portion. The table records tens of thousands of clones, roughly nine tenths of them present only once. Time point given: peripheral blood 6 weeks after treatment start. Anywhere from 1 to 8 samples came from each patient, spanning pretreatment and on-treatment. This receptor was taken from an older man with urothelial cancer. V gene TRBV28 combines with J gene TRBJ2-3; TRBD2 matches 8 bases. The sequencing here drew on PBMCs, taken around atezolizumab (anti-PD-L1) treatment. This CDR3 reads CASSIISGGTDTQYF. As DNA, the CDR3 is TGTGCCAGCAGCATTATTAGCGGGGGCACAGATACGCAGTATTTT.